One and the same sample provided the 8 T cell receptor beta chains below, sequenced in a study of blood T cells in healthy people across ages. Next came a second PCR, run for about 7 to 12 cycles, which used a sample-barcoded 5' primer along with a J-beta primer mix. TCRdb processed the 5' RACE reads anew with MiXCR; each CDR3 protein has one entry. The table shows more than 1.4 million distinct CDR3 sequences, with 42% occurring only once. What was sequenced was blood. Receptors were obtained from a woman aged 18-29 years in good health.

The gene calls are TRBV7-9 and TRBJ1-4; D ambiguous. Germline V gene lookup returns CDR1 SEHNR and CDR2 FQNEAQ (reference sequence). Trimming removed 1 base at V and 8 bases at J, with 8 bases between. There are 13 residues in the CDR3. CDR3 coding DNA: TGTGCCAGCAGCTTAGGGGCCTCCGAAAAACTGTTTTTT. Its translation: CASSLGASEKLFF.

This chain joins TRBV5-1 and TRBJ1-1; D gene uncertain. The CDR3 is 16 residues long. Trimming removed 4 bases from V and 0 bases from J, with 16 bases in between. The germline V gene encodes CDR1 SGHRS and CDR2 YFSETQ. CDR3 residues: CASSPLPALLNTEAFF. The CDR3 DNA is TGCGCCAGCAGCCCCTTGCCGGCCCTGTTGAACACTGAAGCTTTCTTT. The variable domain in full, with the rest retrieved from reference TRBV5-1 and TRBJ1-1, is KAGVTQTPRYLIKTRGQQVTLSCSPISGHRSVSWYQQTPGQGLQFLFEYFSETQRNKGNFPGRFSGRQFSNSRSEMNVSTLELGDSALYLCASSPLPALLNTEAFFGQGTRLTVV.

The genes are TRBV27 and TRBJ2-3; D is ambiguous. CDR1 is MNHEY, CDR2 SMNVEV, per germline (reference sequence). This CDR3 is 15 amino acids long. Trimming stripped 4 bases from V and 0 bases from J, with 11 bases between. The CDR3 spells CASSWRGGSTDTQYF. CDR3 bases: TGTGCCAGCAGTTGGCGAGGCGGAAGCACAGATACGCAGTATTTT.

This clonotype was seen repeatedly, ten times or more. The V call is TRBV12-3 or TRBV12-4, the J call TRBJ1-5, with D possibly being TRBD1 (6 bases). V was pared by 4 bases and J by 4 bases, with 8 bases between. CDR3 size: 13 residues. Written as DNA, the CDR3 is TGTGCCAGCAGTTCGACAGGTAATCAGCCCCAGCATTTT. Translating gives CASSSTGNQPQHF.

This clonotype was seen a handful of times. This rearrangement joins TRBV6-1 to TRBJ2-5; unclear D gene. This CDR3 has 13 residues. V was cut by 2 bases and J by 3 bases, with 7 bases left in between. Germline CDR1 is MNHNS and CDR2 is SASEGT. The CDR3 reads CASSELQEETQYF. As DNA, the CDR3 is TGTGCCAGCAGTGAATTACAAGAAGAGACCCAGTACTTC.

This sequence joins TRBV7-9 and TRBJ2-7; 11 nucleotides align to TRBD1. Germline V gene sequence: CDR1 SEHNR, CDR2 FQNEAQ (reference sequence). J lost 3 bases, V lost 5 bases, and 9 bases had no gene match. This CDR3 has 16 residues. CDR3 loop: CASSLPRGQGDYEQYF. CDR3 sequence (DNA): TGTGCCAGCAGCCTGCCCCGGGGACAGGGGGACTACGAGCAGTACTTC.

The J gene is TRBJ2-3, the V gene TRBV18; TRBD2 matches 9 bases. This CDR3 region has 15 residues. CDR1 and CDR2 (germline): KGHSH, LQKENI. V lost 1 base and J lost 5; bases outside the gene matches: 4. DNA of the CDR3: TGTGCCAGCTCACCACTAGCGGGAGCAATAGATACGCAGTATTTT. Protein: CASSPLAGAIDTQYF. Drawing the rest from reference TRBV18 and TRBJ2-3, the complete variable domain is NAGVMQNPRHLVRRRGQEARLRCSPMKGHSHVYWYRQLPEEGLKFMVYLQKENIIDESGMPKERFSAEFPKEGPSILRIQQVVRGDSAAYFCASSPLAGAIDTQYFGPGTRLTVL.

This sequence joins TRBV14 and TRBJ1-2; possibly TRBD1 for D (5 bases). The germline gives CDR1 SGHDN, CDR2 FVKESK. CDR3 length equals 15 residues. Deletions cut 1 base from V and 7 bases from J, with 16 bases between. The DNA of the CDR3 is TGTGCCAGCAGCCAAGCCGGCTCTGGGGGTTCTGGCTACACCTTC. Protein: CASSQAGSGGSGYTF.